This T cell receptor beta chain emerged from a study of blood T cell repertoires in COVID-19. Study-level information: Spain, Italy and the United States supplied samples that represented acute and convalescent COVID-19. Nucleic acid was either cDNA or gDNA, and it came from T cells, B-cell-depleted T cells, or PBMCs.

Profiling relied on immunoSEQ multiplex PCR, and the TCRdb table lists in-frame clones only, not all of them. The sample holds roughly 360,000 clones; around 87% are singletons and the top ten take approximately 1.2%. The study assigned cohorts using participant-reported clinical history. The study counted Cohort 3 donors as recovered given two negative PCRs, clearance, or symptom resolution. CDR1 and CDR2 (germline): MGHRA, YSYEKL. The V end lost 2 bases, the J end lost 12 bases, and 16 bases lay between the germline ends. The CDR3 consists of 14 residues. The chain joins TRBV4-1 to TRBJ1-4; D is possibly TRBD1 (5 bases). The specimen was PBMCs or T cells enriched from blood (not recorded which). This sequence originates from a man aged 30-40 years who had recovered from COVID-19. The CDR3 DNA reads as TGCGCCAGCAGCCAACTAGGGGAGGGGTGGGAACTGTTTTTT. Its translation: CASSQLGEGWELFF.